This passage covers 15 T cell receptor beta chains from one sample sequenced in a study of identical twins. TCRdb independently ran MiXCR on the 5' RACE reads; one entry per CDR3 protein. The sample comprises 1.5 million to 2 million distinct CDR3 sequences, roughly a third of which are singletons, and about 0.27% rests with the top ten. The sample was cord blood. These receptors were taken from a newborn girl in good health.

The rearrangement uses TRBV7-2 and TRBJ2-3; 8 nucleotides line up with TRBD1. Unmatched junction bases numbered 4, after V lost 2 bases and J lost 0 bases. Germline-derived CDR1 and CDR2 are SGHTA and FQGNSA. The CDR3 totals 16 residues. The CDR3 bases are TGTGCCAGCAGCTTAAAAGGGGACAGGAGCACAGATACGCAGTATTTT. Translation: CASSLKGDRSTDTQYF.

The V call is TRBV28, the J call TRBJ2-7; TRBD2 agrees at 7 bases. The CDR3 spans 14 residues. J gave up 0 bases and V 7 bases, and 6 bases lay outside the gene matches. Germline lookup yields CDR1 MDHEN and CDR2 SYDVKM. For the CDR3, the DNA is TGTGCCAGCACCCCGGGGGGAAGCTCCTACGAGCAGTACTTC. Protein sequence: CASTPGGSSYEQYF.

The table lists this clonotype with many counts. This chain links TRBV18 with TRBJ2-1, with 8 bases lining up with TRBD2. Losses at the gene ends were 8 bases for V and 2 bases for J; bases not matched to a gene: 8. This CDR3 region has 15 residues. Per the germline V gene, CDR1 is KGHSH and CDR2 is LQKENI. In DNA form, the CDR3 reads TGTGCCAGCAGCCCCCCGGGACTAGCCTACAATGAGCAGTTCTTC. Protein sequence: CASSPPGLAYNEQFF. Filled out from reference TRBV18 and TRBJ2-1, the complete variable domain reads NAGVMQNPRHLVRRRGQEARLRCSPMKGHSHVYWYRQLPEEGLKFMVYLQKENIIDESGMPKERFSAEFPKEGPSILRIQQVVRGDSAAYFCASSPPGLAYNEQFFGPGTRLTVL.

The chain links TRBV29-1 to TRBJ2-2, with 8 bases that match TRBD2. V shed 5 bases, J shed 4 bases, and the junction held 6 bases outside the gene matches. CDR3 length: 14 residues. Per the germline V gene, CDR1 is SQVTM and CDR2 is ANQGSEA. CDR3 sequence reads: CSVRAGAGTGELFF. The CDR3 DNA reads TGCAGCGTTCGAGCGGGGGCAGGCACCGGGGAGCTGTTTTTT.

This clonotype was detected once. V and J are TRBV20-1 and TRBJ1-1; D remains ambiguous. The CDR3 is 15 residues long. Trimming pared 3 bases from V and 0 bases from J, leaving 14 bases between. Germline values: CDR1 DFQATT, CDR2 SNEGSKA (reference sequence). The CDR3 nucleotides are TGCAGTGCTAGTGGCGGGCGGATGATGAACACTGAAGCTTTCTTT. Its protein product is CSASGGRMMNTEAFF.

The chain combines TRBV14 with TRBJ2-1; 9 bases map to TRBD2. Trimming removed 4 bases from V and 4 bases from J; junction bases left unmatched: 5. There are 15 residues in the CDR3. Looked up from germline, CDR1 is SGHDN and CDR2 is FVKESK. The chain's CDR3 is CASSLAGVWYNEQFF. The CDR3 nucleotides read TGTGCCAGCAGCCTAGCGGGAGTCTGGTACAATGAGCAGTTCTTC.

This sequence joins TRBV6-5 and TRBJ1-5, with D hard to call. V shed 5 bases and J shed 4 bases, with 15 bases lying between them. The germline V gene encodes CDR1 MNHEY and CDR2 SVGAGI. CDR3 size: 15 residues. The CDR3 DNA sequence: TGTGCCAGCAGTCCCGGGCCAGCGGGGAATCAGCCCCAGCATTTT. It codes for CASSPGPAGNQPQHF.

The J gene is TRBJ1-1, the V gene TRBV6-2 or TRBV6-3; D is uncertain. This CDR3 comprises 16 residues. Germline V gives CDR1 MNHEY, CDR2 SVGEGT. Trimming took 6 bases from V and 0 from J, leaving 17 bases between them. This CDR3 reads CASRGAALSMNTEAFF. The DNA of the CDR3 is TGTGCCAGCAGAGGAGCGGCGCTATCAATGAACACTGAAGCTTTCTTT.

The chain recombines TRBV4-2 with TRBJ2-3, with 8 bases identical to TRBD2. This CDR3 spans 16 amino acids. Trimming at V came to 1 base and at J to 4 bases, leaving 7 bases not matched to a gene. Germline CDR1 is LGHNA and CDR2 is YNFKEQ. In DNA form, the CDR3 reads TGTGCCAGCAGCCAAGCCGGGACTAGAGGGGCAGATACGCAGTATTTT. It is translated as CASSQAGTRGADTQYF.

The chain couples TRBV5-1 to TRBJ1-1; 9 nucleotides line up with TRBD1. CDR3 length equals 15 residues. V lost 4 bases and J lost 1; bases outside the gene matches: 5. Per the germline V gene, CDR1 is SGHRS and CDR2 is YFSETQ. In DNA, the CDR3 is TGCGCCAGCAGCCGGACAGGGGAGACGAACACTGAAGCTTTCTTT. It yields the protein CASSRTGETNTEAFF.

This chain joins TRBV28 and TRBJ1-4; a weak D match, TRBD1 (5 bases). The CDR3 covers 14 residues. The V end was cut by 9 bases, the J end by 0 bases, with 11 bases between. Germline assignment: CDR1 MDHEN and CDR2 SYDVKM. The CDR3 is CASGTVATNEKLFF. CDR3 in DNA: TGTGCCAGTGGGACCGTTGCAACTAATGAAAAACTGTTTTTT.

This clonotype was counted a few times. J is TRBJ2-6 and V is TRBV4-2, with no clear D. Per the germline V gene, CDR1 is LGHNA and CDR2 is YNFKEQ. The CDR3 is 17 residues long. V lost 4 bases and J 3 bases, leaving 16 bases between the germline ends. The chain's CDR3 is CASSLSFDSIGANVLTF. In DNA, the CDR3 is TGTGCCAGCAGCCTATCATTCGACTCCATTGGGGCCAACGTCCTGACTTTC.

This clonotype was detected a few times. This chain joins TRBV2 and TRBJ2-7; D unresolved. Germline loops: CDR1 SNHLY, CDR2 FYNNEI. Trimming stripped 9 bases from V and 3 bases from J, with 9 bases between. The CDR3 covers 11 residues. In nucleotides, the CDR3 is TGTGCCAGTACTCCCCACTACGAGCAGTACTTC. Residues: CASTPHYEQYF. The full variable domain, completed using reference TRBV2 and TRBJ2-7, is EPEVTQTPSHQVTQMGQEVILRCVPISNHLYFYWYRQILGQKVEFLVSFYNNEISEKSEIFDDQFSVERPDGSNFTLKIRSTKLEDSAMYFCASTPHYEQYFGPGTRLTVT.

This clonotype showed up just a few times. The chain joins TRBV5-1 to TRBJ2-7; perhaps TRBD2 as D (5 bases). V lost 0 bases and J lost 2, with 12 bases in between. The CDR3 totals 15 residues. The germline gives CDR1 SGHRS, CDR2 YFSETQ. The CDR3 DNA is TGCGCCAGCAGCTTGGAGTTTAGCGTAACCTACGAGCAGTACTTC. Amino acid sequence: CASSLEFSVTYEQYF.

The CDR3 reads CGRGNEQFF. Written as DNA, the CDR3 is TGTGGGCGCGGGAATGAGCAGTTCTTC. The chain is built from TRBV12-3 or TRBV12-4 and TRBJ2-1, with D perhaps matching TRBD2 (5 bases). The CDR3 runs to 9 residues.